This T cell receptor beta chain was observed in a study of Ad26.COV2.S vaccination and SARS-CoV-2 variants. This clone came up once. TCRdb keeps only in-frame clones here, not all; method: immunoSEQ multiplex PCR. The sample has hundreds of thousands of clones, 75% to 90% seen once; the top ten hold approximately 12%. Treatment denoted: 19 received Ad26.COV2.S at low or high dose, single or two shots; roughly 5 received placebo; per-sample allocation not given. Collection of samples fell on day 63 after the first vaccine or placebo injection. The source was peripheral blood, collected in a trial of Ad26.COV2.S vaccine versus placebo. The TCR sequence derives from a person between 18 and 65 years old who received the Ad26.COV2.S COVID-19 vaccine or a placebo.

Written as DNA, the CDR3 is TGTGCCAGCAGCCTTAGCGGGAGGGCCCAAAACATTCAGTACTTC. Translated: CASSLSGRAQNIQYF. The chain joins TRBV7-8 to TRBJ2-4; 11 nucleotides align to TRBD2. The CDR3 loop spans 15 amino acids. The germline gives CDR1 SGHVS, CDR2 FQNEAQ. The trim removed 5 bases at V and 5 bases at J, leaving 5 bases unmatched.